This T cell receptor beta chain is drawn from a study of shared clonotypes between healthy human individuals. Method: immunoSEQ multiplex PCR; TCRdb's copy keeps in-frame clones and lacks some. This table has millions of clones, 93% appearing once. The CDR3 covers 15 residues. Germline V gene sequence: CDR1 SGHRS, CDR2 YFSETQ. The germline V and J ends were trimmed by 0 bases and 4 bases, with 12 bases remaining between them. Study outcomes and limitations: The sharing of about 5% of naive CD4 clonotypes was seen across several donors.

On this clone itself: No antigen is known for it. This same CDR3 is encoded by further DNA sequences in the sample.

The clonotype originates from a man younger than 35 in good health. Some clones in this sample may be carry-over from other donors' samples. The sequenced sample was naive CD4+ T cells from PBMCs. As to subset: CD45RA+ positively selected. The J gene is TRBJ2-3, the V gene TRBV5-1; the D gene is possibly TRBD2 (5 bases). The CDR3 loop is CASSLAGSGADTQYF. The CDR3 coding sequence is TGCGCCAGCAGCTTGGCGGGCAGCGGCGCAGATACGCAGTATTTT.